The entry below describes one T cell receptor beta chain. This entry belongs to a study of beta chain features in type 1 diabetes. Since all of the isolated RNA was reverse transcribed, expressed TCRB transcripts were what got sequenced. The assay was immunoSEQ multiplex PCR, and TCRdb's table has in-frame clones only and misses some. The sample includes 140,000 to 150,000 clones, nearly 50% seen only once; the top ten take 0.35% to 0.45%. This CDR3 has 14 residues. Per the germline V gene, CDR1 is SGHAT and CDR2 is FQNNGV. The germline V and J ends were trimmed by 3 bases and 4 bases, with 12 bases remaining between them.

Sequenced sample: Tregs from blood. This TCR derives from a man between 18 and 35 years old in good health. The chain has TRBV11-2 and TRBJ1-2, with D possibly TRBD1 on 5 matching bases. This chain's CDR3 is CASSLGQGGYGYTF. Here the CDR3 DNA reads TGTGCCAGCAGCTTGGGCCAGGGTGGCTATGGCTACACCTTC.